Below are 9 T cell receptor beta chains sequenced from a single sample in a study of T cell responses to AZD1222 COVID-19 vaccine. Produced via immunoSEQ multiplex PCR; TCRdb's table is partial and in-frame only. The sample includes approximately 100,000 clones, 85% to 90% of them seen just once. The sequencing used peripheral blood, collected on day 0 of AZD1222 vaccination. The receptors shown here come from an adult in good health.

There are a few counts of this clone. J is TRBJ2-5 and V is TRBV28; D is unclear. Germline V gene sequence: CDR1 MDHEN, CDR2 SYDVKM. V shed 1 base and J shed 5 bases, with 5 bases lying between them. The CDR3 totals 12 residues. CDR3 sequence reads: CASSLSPETQYF. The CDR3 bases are TGTGCCAGCAGTTTATCCCCGGAGACCCAGTACTTC.

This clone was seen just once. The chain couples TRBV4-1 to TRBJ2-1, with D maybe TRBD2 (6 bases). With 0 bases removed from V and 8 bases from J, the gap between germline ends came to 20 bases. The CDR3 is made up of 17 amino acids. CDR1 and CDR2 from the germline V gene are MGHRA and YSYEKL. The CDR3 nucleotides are TGCGCCAGCAGCCAAGAAGAAACGGGAGCCCTCCAGGATGAGCAGTTCTTC. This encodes CASSQEETGALQDEQFF.

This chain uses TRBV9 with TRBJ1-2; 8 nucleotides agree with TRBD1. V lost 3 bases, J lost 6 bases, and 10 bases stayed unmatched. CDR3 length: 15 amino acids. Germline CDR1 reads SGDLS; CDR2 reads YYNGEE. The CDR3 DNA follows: TGTGCCAGCAGCGCGAGACAGGGGATAGTGGATGGCTACACCTTC. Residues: CASSARQGIVDGYTF.

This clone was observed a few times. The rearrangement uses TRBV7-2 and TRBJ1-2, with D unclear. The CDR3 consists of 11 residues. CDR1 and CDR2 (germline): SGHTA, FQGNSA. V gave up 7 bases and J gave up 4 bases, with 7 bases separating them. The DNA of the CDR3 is TGTGCCAGCACTCTCATCTATGGCTACACCTTC. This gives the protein CASTLIYGYTF.

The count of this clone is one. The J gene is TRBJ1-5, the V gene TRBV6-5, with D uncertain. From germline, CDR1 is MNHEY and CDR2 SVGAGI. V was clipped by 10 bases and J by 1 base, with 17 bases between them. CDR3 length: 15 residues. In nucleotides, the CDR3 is TGTGCCACGGGGATCGGGGTCTCGAGCAATCAGCCCCAGCATTTT. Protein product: CATGIGVSSNQPQHF.

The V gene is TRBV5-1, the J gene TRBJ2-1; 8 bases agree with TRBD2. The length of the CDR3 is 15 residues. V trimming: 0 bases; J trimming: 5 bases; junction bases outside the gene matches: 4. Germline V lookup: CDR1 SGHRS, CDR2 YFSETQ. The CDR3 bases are TGCGCCAGCAGCTTGGTATCGGGAGGGGACAATGAGCAGTTCTTC. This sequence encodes CASSLVSGGDNEQFF.

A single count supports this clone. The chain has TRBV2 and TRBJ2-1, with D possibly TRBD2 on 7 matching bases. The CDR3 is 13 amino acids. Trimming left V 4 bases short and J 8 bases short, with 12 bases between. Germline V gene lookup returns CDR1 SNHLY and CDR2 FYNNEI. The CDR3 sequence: CASSAPGGHEQFF. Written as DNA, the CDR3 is TGTGCCAGCAGTGCCCCGGGGGGCCATGAGCAGTTCTTC.

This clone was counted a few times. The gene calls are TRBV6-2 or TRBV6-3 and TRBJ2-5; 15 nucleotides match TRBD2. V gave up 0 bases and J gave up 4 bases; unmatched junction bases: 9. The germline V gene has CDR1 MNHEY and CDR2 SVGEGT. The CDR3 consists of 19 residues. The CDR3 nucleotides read TGTGCCAGCAGTTACTCCCGGACTAGCGGGAGGGGGATTCGAGAGACCCAGTACTTC. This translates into CASSYSRTSGRGIRETQYF.

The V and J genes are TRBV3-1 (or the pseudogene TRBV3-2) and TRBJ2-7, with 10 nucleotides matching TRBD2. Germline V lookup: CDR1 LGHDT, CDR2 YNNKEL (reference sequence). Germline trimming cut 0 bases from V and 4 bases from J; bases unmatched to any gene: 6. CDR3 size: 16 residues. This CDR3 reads CASSQDLVAGGYEQYF. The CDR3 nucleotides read TGTGCCAGCAGCCAAGATCTAGTAGCGGGGGGTTACGAGCAGTACTTC.